These 10 T cell receptor beta chains came from one sample sequenced in a study of blood T cell repertoires in COVID-19. The method was immunoSEQ multiplex PCR; TCRdb's version includes in-frame clones alone and lacks a portion of them. The top ten hold roughly 48% of the sample, which has roughly 41,000 clones, over 80% seen once. Sequencing was performed on peripheral blood. These receptor sequences come from an elderly woman with acute or convalescent COVID-19.

The rearrangement uses TRBV19 and TRBJ1-5; D call uncertain. The germline gives CDR1 LNHDA, CDR2 SQIVND (reference sequence). The length of the CDR3 is 12 residues. Between the trimmed V and J ends, which lost 5 bases and 5 bases, there was a span of 7 bases. The CDR3 loop reads CASSEGHQPQHF. The CDR3 bases are TGTGCCAGTAGTGAGGGCCATCAGCCCCAGCATTTT.

The CDR3 loop is CASSSQGAGMNTEAFF. Here the CDR3 DNA reads TGTGCCAGCAGCTCCCAGGGGGCCGGTATGAACACTGAAGCTTTCTTT. This sequence joins TRBV7-2 and TRBJ1-1, with 8 nucleotides matching TRBD1. The CDR3 sequence is 16 residues long. Germline loops: CDR1 SGHTA, CDR2 FQGNSA. Unmatched junction bases numbered 7, after V lost 4 bases and J lost 0 bases.

The rearrangement uses TRBV18 and TRBJ2-7; 7 nucleotides agree with TRBD1. In germline, CDR1 is KGHSH, CDR2 LQKENI. This CDR3 comprises 14 residues. With V trimmed by 5 bases and J by 3 bases, 7 bases remained unmatched. CDR3 loop: CASSSDRVGYEQYF. The CDR3 DNA reads as TGTGCCAGCTCATCAGACAGGGTAGGCTACGAGCAGTACTTC.

The V gene is TRBV19, the J gene TRBJ1-1, with D perhaps TRBD1 (5 bases). The CDR3 contains 14 residues. V gave up 7 bases and J gave up 3 bases, with 15 bases separating them. Germline V gene sequence: CDR1 LNHDA, CDR2 SQIVND (reference sequence). CDR3 amino acids: CASIGRGGDTEAFF. The CDR3 DNA reads TGTGCCAGTATCGGGAGGGGAGGCGACACTGAAGCTTTCTTT.

This clone occurred a few times. This sequence joins TRBV19 and TRBJ1-5; 7 positions agree with TRBD1. After removal of 6 bases from V and 0 bases from J, the junction contained 8 bases not matched to a gene. CDR1 LNHDA and CDR2 SQIVND come from the germline V gene (reference sequence). The CDR3 covers 16 residues. This CDR3 is CASRGRDSYSNQPQHF. CDR3 DNA: TGTGCCAGTAGGGGTCGGGACAGCTATAGCAATCAGCCCCAGCATTTT.

The V gene is TRBV19, the J gene TRBJ2-5, with 8 bases that match TRBD2. V lost 0 bases to trimming and J lost 2 bases; unmatched junction nucleotides: 5. The CDR3 has 16 residues. Germline assignment: CDR1 LNHDA and CDR2 SQIVND (reference sequence). CDR3 sequence reads: CASSIEASGGQETQYF. The CDR3 region has the DNA TGTGCCAGTAGTATAGAAGCGTCGGGAGGGCAAGAGACCCAGTACTTC. Drawing the rest from reference TRBV19 and TRBJ2-5, the complete variable domain is DGGITQSPKYLFRKEGQNVTLSCEQNLNHDAMYWYRQDPGQGLRLIYYSQIVNDFQKGDIAEGYSVSREKKESFPLTVTSAQKNPTAFYLCASSIEASGGQETQYFGPGTRLLVL.

V and J are TRBV7-9 and TRBJ1-1; no reliable D call. The CDR3 loop spans 13 amino acids. Germline assignment: CDR1 SEHNR and CDR2 FQNEAQ (reference sequence). V was trimmed by 2 bases and J by 6 bases, leaving 10 bases between them. The CDR3 nucleotides read TGTGCCAGCAGCTTAACTGACCAGGCTGAAGCTTTCTTT. The encoded protein is CASSLTDQAEAFF.

This clone came up a few times. The V and J genes are TRBV6-1 and TRBJ1-5, with TRBD1 as a possible D gene (6 bases). CDR1 MNHNS and CDR2 SASEGT come from the germline V gene. The germline V and J ends were trimmed by 2 bases and 5 bases, with 7 bases remaining between them. This CDR3 comprises 13 residues. The CDR3 reads CASSENRDQPQHF. The CDR3 nucleotides read TGTGCCAGCAGTGAAAACAGGGATCAGCCCCAGCATTTT.

V is TRBV30 and J is TRBJ1-6, with 10 bases that match TRBD1. Trimming at V came to 1 base and at J to 6 bases, leaving 0 bases not matched to a gene. This CDR3 has 14 residues. Germline CDR1 reads GTSNPN; CDR2 reads SVGIG (reference sequence). DNA of the CDR3: TGTGCCTGGAGTGGGACAGGGGGTAATTCACCCCTCCACTTT. Translated, it gives CAWSGTGGNSPLHF.

V and J are TRBV19 and TRBJ2-3; D is perhaps TRBD2 (6 bases). Trimming removed 5 bases at V and 1 base at J, with 16 bases between. The germline V gene has CDR1 LNHDA and CDR2 SQIVND (reference sequence). The CDR3 is made up of 16 amino acids. DNA of the CDR3: TGTGCCAGTAGTCGGGGTAGCGGCACCGGCACAGATACGCAGTATTTT. This sequence encodes CASSRGSGTGTDTQYF.